This T cell receptor beta chain emerged from a study of shared clonotypes between healthy human individuals. Using immunoSEQ multiplex PCR, the repertoire was profiled, and TCRdb retains in-frame clones only, with some absent. The sample carries about 1.4 million clones, about 96% recorded once. Trimming took 4 bases from V and 4 from J, leaving 8 bases between them. CDR3 length: 13 residues. The germline CDR1 and CDR2 sequences are LNHDA and SQIVND (reference sequence). This clonotype was obtained from a man aged 25-45 years in good health. Material for sequencing was naive CD4+ T cells sorted from blood. This sample's subset: CD45RA+ positively selected. This chain links TRBV19 with TRBJ2-1; D perhaps matches TRBD1 (6 bases). In nucleotides, the CDR3 is TGTGCCAGTAGTACGGACAGTTACAATGAGCAGTTCTTC. The encoded protein is CASSTDSYNEQFF.